This T cell receptor (beta chain) is from a study of vaccination and CD4 T cells after COVID-19. In the study overall: Each control culture was treated with a CEFX pool, an HIV-1 Nef pool, or no peptide.

This clonotype was detected a few times. Its antigen is currently unknown. Scientists ran DNA taken from cultured CD4+ T cells through the Oncomine TCR Beta short-read assay for sequencing. Genomic DNA was isolated from CD4+ T cells that had been cultured. TCRdb independently ran MiXCR on the PCR reads; one entry per CDR3 protein. The table includes about 10,000 distinct CDR3 sequences, roughly a third detected once. Treatment defined: approximately nine-day PBMC culture with coronavirus spike peptide pools or control peptides (ViraFEST assay). During the years 2011-2018, before the COVID-19 pandemic, the unexposed donor's CD4+ T cells were collected. Replacement of half the medium with fresh IL-2 medium took place on days 3 and 7. This CDR3 has 14 residues. V was cut by 6 bases and J by 6 bases, with 15 bases left in between. Germline values: CDR1 SGHTA, CDR2 FQGNSA.

The receptor was isolated from a human donor in good health. The rearrangement links TRBV7-2 to TRBJ1-5; no definite D call. Sample: CD4+ T cells from blood, cultured in vitro. CDR3: CASSIVGEIQPQHF. As DNA, the CDR3 is TGTGCCAGCAGTATTGTTGGGGAGATTCAGCCCCAGCATTTT. The whole variable domain, remainder taken from reference TRBV7-2 and TRBJ1-5, is GAGVSQSPSNKVTEKGKDVELRCDPISGHTALYWYRQSLGQGLEFLIYFQGNSAPDKSGLPSDRFSAERTGGSVSTLTIQRTQQEDSAVYLCASSIVGEIQPQHFGDGTRLSIL.